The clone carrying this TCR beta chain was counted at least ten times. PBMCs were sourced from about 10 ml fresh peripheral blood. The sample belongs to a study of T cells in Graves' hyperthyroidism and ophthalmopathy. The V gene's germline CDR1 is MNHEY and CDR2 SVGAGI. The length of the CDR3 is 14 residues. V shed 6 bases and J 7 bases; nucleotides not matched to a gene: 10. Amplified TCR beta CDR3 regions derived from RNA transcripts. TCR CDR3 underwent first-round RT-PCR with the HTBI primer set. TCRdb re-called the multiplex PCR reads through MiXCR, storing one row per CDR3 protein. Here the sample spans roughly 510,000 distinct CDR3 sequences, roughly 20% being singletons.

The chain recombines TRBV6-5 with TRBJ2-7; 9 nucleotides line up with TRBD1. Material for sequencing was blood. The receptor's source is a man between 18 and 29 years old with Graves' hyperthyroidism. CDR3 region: CASSPGTGPLEQYF. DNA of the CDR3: TGTGCCAGCAGCCCCGGGACAGGGCCCCTGGAGCAGTACTTC.